The 2 T cell receptor beta chains below all came from one sample that was sequenced in a study of post-analysis software for immune sequencing data. Overall study findings and caveats: About 5 TRBV segments (TRBV5-6, TRBV5-1 and TRBV20-1 among them) occurred more frequently in patients than in controls.

The antigens of these receptors remain unknown. Unique molecular identifiers were built into the TCR beta cDNA libraries. Via MiXCR, TCRdb re-called the PCR reads, giving one row per CDR3 protein. This sample has roughly 200,000 distinct CDR3 sequences, with 29% found just once. The specimen was blood. Receptor source: a girl aged 2-17 years with multiple sclerosis.

This rearrangement joins TRBV30 to TRBJ1-4, with 9 nucleotides matching TRBD1. The junction had 5 bases not matched to a gene; V was cut back by 2 bases and J by 4 bases. The CDR3 has 15 amino acids. CDR1 GTSNPN and CDR2 SVGIG come from the germline V gene (reference sequence). CDR3 in amino acids: CAWSRGTGSNEKLFF. The DNA for the CDR3 is TGTGCCTGGAGTAGGGGGACAGGGAGTAATGAAAAACTGTTTTTT.

This clonotype was seen many times. At one boundary the junction diverges from the germline segment, which might be a read error. V usage is TRBV25-1 and J usage is TRBJ1-2; no clear D gene. The germline V gene has CDR1 MGHDK and CDR2 SYGVNS. The CDR3 spans 14 residues. CDR3: CASSRGFSKYGYTF. The CDR3 DNA reads TGTGCCAGCAGCCGAGGGTTCTCTAAATATGGCTACACCTTC.